Included here is one T cell receptor (beta chain) sequence, with context. Its target is unknown. This sample was taken from a study of vaccination effects on CD4 cells after COVID-19. Study background: Following the second dose by a median of 72 days, the post-vaccine samples were obtained. In culture with approximately 9.5 IU/ml IL-2 and 9 to 10 ug/ml peptides, PBMC were grown at roughly 2 million per well.

Clones were sequenced by immunoSEQ multiplex PCR, and TCRdb holds only the in-frame ones, with some missing. The table lists tens of thousands of clones, around 79% of them singletons. The CDR3 spans 14 residues. Germline values: CDR1 SGHAT, CDR2 FQNNGV. Trimming removed 8 bases at V and 3 bases at J, with 14 bases between. With 10 to 11 days of culture completed, CD4+ T cells were isolated. It was two doses of either the BNT162b2 or mRNA-1273 vaccine that participants received. Recipients of the vaccine had no prior SARS-CoV-2 infection and negative nucleocapsid antibodies. Cultures got half-medium changes with IL-2 on days 3 and 7.

Sequenced material: CD4+ T cells from PBMCs cultured without peptide, taken after COVID-19 vaccination. The rearrangement joins TRBV11-2 to TRBJ1-3; possibly TRBD1 for D (5 bases). This sequence was found in a human donor who received a COVID-19 vaccine. The CDR3 sequence: CASGWGGYGNTIYF. CDR3 nucleotides: TGTGCCAGCGGCTGGGGGGGATATGGAAACACCATATATTTT.